This T cell receptor beta chain is drawn from a study of T cell repertoires in cytomegalovirus infection. Study information: An indication of both CMV infection and matching HLA type came from public TCR beta signatures. Whole-study findings and limits: Cumulated frequencies of public TCR beta families served to identify carriers of CMV plus the relevant HLA.

As for this clonotype: The antigen remains unidentified.

Germline V gene lookup returns CDR1 SGHVS and CDR2 FQNEAQ. With 8 bases removed from V and 0 bases from J, the gap between germline ends came to 19 bases. The length of the CDR3 is 17 residues. TCRdb re-called the reads with MiXCR, one entry per CDR3 protein. The repertoire includes about 490,000 distinct CDR3 sequences, 26% of them detected once, and about 13% sits in the top ten. This TCR was recovered from a human donor in good health (CMV status not recorded). Some clones in this sample may be carry-over from other donors' samples. The chain joins TRBV7-8 to TRBJ2-2; D not certain. Sequenced material: PBMCs. The CDR3 DNA is TGTGCCAGCGGCGGTCGTTCTGTCCTCGCGAACACCGGGGAGCTGTTTTTT. Protein: CASGGRSVLANTGELFF.